This TCR beta chain originates from a study of shared clonotypes between healthy human individuals. Measured with immunoSEQ multiplex PCR; TCRdb has only the in-frame clones, and not every one. The profile shows about a million clones, 70% to 80% of them singletons. V was clipped by 0 bases and J by 3 bases; unmatched bases: 4. Germline lookup yields CDR1 SGHRS and CDR2 YFSETQ. The CDR3 covers 15 residues. The sequence was collected from a man aged 18 to 30 in good health. Some clones in this sample may be carry-over from other donors' samples. The specimen sequenced was memory CD4+ T cells from PBMCs. Indicated subset: CD45RA-negative fraction. The gene calls are TRBV5-1 and TRBJ2-7, with 9 bases identical to TRBD2. Written as DNA, the CDR3 is TGCGCCAGCAGCTTGGACGCTAGCGGGAACTACGAGCAGTACTTC. This translates into CASSLDASGNYEQYF. The full variable domain, in which reference TRBV5-1 and TRBJ2-7 provide the parts outside the CDR3, is KAGVTQTPRYLIKTRGQQVTLSCSPISGHRSVSWYQQTPGQGLQFLFEYFSETQRNKGNFPGRFSGRQFSNSRSEMNVSTLELGDSALYLCASSLDASGNYEQYFGPGTRLTVT.